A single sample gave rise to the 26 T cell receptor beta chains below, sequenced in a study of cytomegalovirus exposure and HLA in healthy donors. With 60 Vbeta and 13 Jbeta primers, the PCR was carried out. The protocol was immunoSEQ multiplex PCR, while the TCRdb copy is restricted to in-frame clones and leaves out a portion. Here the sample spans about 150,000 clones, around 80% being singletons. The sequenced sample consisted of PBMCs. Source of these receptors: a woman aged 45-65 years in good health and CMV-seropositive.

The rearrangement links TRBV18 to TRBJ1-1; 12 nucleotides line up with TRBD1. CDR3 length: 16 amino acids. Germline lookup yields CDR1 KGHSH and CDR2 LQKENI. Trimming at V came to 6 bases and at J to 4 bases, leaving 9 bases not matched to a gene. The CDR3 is CASSSGTGGASTEAFF. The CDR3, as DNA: TGTGCCAGCTCGTCCGGGACAGGGGGCGCGTCCACTGAAGCTTTCTTT.

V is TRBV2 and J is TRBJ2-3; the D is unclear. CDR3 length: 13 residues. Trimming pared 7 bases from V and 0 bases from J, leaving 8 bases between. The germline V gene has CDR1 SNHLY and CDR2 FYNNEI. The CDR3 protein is CASNGESTDTQYF. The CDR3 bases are TGTGCCAGCAACGGTGAAAGCACAGATACGCAGTATTTT.

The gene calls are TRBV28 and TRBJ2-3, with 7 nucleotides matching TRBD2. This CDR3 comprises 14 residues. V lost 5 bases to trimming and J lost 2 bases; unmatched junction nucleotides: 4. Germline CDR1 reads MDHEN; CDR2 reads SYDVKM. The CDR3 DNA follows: TGTGCCAGCAGTCGTAGCGGGTACACAGATACGCAGTATTTT. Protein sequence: CASSRSGYTDTQYF.

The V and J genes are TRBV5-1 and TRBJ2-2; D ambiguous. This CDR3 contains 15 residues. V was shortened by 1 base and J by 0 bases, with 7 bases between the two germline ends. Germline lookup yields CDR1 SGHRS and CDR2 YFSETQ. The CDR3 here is CASSLTQANTGELFF. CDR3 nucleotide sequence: TGCGCCAGCAGCTTGACGCAGGCGAACACCGGGGAGCTGTTTTTT.

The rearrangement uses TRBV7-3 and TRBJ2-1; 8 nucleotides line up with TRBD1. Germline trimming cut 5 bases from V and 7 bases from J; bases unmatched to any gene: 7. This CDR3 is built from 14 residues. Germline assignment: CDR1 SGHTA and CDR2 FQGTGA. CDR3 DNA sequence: TGTGCCAGCAGCCCGACAGGGGCCCTTAATGAGCAGTTCTTC. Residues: CASSPTGALNEQFF.

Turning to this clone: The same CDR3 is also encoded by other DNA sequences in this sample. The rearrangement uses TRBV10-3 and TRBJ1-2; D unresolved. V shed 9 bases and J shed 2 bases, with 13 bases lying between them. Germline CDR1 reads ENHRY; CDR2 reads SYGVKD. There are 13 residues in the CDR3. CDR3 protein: CAIRDSLNYGYTF. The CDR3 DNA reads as TGTGCCATTCGGGATTCTCTGAACTATGGCTACACCTTC.

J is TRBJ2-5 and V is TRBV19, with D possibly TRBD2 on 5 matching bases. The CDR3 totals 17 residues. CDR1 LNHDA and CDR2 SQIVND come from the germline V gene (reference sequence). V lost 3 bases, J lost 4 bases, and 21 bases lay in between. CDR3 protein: CASSISGSGVLGETQYF. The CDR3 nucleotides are TGTGCCAGTAGTATCAGCGGCTCTGGGGTATTAGGAGAGACCCAGTACTTC.

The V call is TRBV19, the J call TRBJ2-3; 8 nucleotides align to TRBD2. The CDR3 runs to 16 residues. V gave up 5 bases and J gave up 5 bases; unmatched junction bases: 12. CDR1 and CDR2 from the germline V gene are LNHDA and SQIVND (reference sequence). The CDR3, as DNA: TGTGCCAGTAGTCCCACCTCGGGGGGGGGTTTAGATACGCAGTATTTT. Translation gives CASSPTSGGGLDTQYF.

This CDR3 is CAISESPDSSYYGYTF. The CDR3 DNA reads as TGTGCCATCAGTGAGTCCCCCGACAGCTCCTACTATGGCTACACCTTC. This chain connects TRBV10-3 to TRBJ1-2; weak D call: TRBD1 (5 bases). CDR1 ENHRY and CDR2 SYGVKD come from the germline V gene. V lost 0 bases and J lost 3, with 14 bases in between. This CDR3 contains 16 residues.

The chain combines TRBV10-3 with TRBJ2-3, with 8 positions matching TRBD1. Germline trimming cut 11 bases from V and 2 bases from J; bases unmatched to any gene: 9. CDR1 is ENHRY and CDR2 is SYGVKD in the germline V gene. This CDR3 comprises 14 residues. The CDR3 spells CALSGTGYTDTQYF. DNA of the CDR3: TGTGCCCTCTCCGGGACAGGATACACAGATACGCAGTATTTT.

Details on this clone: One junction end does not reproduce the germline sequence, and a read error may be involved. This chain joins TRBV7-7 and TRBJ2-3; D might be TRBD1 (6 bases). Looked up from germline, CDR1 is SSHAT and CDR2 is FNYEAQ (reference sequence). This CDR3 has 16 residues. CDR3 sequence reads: CASSLWVDSPTDTQYF. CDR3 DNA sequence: TGTGCTAGCAGCTTATGGGTGGACAGTCCCACAGATACGCAGTATTTT.

The CDR3 is CASSRQGVAGGRTGELFF. Written as DNA, the CDR3 is TGTGCCAGCAGTAGACAGGGAGTAGCGGGAGGAAGGACCGGGGAGCTGTTTTTT. The V call is TRBV9, the J call TRBJ2-2; 10 nucleotides line up with TRBD2. The CDR3 is made up of 18 amino acids. Per germline, CDR1 SGDLS and CDR2 YYNGEE. J was trimmed by 5 bases and V by 5 bases; bases with no gene match: 15.

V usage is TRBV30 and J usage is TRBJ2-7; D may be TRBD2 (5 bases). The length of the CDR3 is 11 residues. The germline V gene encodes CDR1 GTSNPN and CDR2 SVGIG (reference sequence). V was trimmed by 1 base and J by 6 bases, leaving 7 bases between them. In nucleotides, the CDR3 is TGTGCCTGGAGTGGCCGGGGCGAGCAGTACTTC. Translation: CAWSGRGEQYF.

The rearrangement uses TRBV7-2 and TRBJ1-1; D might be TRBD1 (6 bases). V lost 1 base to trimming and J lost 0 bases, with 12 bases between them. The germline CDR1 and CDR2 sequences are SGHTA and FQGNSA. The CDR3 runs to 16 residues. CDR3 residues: CASSLGAGAMNTEAFF. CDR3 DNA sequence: TGTGCCAGCAGCTTAGGGGCAGGGGCCATGAACACTGAAGCTTTCTTT.

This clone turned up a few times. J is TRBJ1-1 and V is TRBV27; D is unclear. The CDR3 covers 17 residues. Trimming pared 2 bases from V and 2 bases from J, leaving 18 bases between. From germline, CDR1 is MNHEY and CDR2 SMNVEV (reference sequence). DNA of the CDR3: TGTGCCAGCAGTTTAGGGCTGGGTAGGGAGGGAAACACTGAAGCTTTCTTT. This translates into CASSLGLGREGNTEAFF.

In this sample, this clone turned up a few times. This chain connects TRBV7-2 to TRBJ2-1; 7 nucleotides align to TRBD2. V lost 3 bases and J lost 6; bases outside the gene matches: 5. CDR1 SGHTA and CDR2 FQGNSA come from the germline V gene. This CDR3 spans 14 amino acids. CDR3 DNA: TGTGCCAGCAGCTTCTCTAGCGGCCTCAATGAGCAGTTCTTC. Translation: CASSFSSGLNEQFF.

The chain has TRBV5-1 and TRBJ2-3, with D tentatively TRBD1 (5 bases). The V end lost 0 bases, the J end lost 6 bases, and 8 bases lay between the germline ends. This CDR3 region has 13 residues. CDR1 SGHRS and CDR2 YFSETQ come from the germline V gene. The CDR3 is CASSLEGWDTQYF. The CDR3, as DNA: TGCGCCAGCAGCTTGGAGGGGTGGGATACGCAGTATTTT.

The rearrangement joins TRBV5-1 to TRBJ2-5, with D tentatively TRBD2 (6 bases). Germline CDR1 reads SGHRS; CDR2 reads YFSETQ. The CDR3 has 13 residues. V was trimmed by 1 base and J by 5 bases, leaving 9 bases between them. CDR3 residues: CASSLRLEETQYF. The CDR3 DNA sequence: TGCGCCAGCAGCTTGCGACTAGAGGAGACCCAGTACTTC.

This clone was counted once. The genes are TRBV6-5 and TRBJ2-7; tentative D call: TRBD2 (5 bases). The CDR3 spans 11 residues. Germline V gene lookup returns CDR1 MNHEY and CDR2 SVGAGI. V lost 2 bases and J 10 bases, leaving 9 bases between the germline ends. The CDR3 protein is CASSYRGLQYF. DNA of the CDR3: TGTGCCAGCAGTTACCGGGGTCTTCAGTACTTC.

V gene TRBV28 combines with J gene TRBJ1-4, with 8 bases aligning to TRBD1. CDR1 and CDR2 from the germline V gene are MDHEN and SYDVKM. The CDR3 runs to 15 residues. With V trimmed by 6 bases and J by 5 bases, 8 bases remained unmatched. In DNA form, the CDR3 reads TGTGCCAGCAGAACTATTCGGACAGGGAATGAAAAACTGTTTTTT. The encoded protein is CASRTIRTGNEKLFF.

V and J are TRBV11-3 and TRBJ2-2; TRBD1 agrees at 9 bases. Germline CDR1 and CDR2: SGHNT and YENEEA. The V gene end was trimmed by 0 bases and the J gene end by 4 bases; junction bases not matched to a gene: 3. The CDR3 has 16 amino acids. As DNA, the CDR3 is TGTGCCAGCAGCTTAGACGGGACAGGGCCCACCGGGGAGCTGTTTTTT. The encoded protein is CASSLDGTGPTGELFF.

In nucleotides, the CDR3 is TGTGCCAGTAATGGCCAGGGGGACTATGGCTACACCTTC. Its protein is CASNGQGDYGYTF. The chain recombines TRBV19 with TRBJ1-2; 7 nucleotides match TRBD1. Germline assignment: CDR1 LNHDA and CDR2 SQIVND (reference sequence). The CDR3 runs to 13 residues. V gave up 7 bases and J gave up 3 bases; unmatched junction bases: 5.

CDR3 sequence: CASSLGTGGNYEQYF. The CDR3 nucleotides are TGTGCCAGCAGCCTCGGGACAGGGGGAAACTACGAGCAGTACTTC. The V call is TRBV28, the J call TRBJ2-7; 11 bases map to TRBD1. The J segment lost 3 bases and the V segment lost 6 bases, leaving 7 bases of the junction unmatched. Germline V gene lookup returns CDR1 MDHEN and CDR2 SYDVKM. The CDR3 consists of 15 residues.

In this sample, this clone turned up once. The CDR3 reads CSAERTEAFF. The CDR3 DNA sequence: TGCAGTGCTGAGAGGACTGAAGCTTTCTTT. This rearrangement joins TRBV20-1 to TRBJ1-1, with unresolved D. This CDR3 spans 10 amino acids. Germline V gene lookup returns CDR1 DFQATT and CDR2 SNEGSKA (reference sequence). V lost 5 bases and J lost 5, with 6 bases in between.

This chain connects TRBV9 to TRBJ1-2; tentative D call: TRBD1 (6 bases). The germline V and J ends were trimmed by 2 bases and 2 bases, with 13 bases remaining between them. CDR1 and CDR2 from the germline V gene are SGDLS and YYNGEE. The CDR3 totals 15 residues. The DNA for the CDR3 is TGTGCCAGCAGCGTTGGGGGCAGGTCGAACTATGGCTACACCTTC. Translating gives CASSVGGRSNYGYTF.

CDR3: CASRAPRVGTNSYEQYF. The CDR3, as DNA: TGCGCCAGCAGAGCACCTCGGGTGGGGACAAACTCCTACGAGCAGTACTTC. The chain recombines TRBV10-2 with TRBJ2-7; a possible D gene is TRBD1 (6 bases). Germline loops: CDR1 WSHSY, CDR2 SAAADI. The ends were cut back, 6 bases at V and 0 bases at J, with 21 bases in the middle. This CDR3 has 17 amino acids.